This T cell receptor beta chain came from a study of CD8 T cells in Susac syndrome. Germline V gene data show CDR1 as SGHRS and CDR2 as YFSETQ. The CDR3 covers 13 residues. Trimming cost V 4 bases and J 9 bases, with 16 bases left between them. About 0.45 to 1 ug RNA was reverse transcribed with random hexamers. A single record per CDR3 protein comes from TCRdb applying MiXCR to the immunoSEQ multiplex PCR reads. The sample has some 110,000 distinct CDR3 sequences; 85% to 95% are singletons. Sequencing was performed on CD4+ T cells from PBMCs. This receptor was taken from a human donor with multiple sclerosis. The rearrangement links TRBV5-1 to TRBJ1-1; D is perhaps TRBD1 (5 bases). CDR3 sequence (DNA): TGCGCCAGCAGCCGCTTTACGGGGGATCAAGCTTTCTTT. Translating gives CASSRFTGDQAFF.